The clone carrying this T cell receptor (beta chain) was counted a few times. Its antigen remains unknown. Healthy Caucasians supplied all donations. This specimen comes from a study of identical twins. Study-wide results and limits: An excess of low generation probability was shown by twin-shared out-of-frame alpha sequences. The abundant beta clonotypes from cord blood had fewer insertions, and memory repertoires had none of this.

A universal primer site was created by template switching, with the cDNA bearing unique molecular identifiers. TCRdb independently ran MiXCR on the 5' RACE reads; one entry per CDR3 protein. The sample shows a few hundred thousand distinct CDR3 sequences, 13% to 15% of them seen only once. The data were also submitted as part of a second study, on yellow fever vaccine responses in identical twins.

What was sequenced was CD4+ T cells sorted from blood. The TCR comes from a woman aged 18-29 years in good health.

The CDR3 spells CASSGDNSPLHF. CDR3 sequence (DNA): TGTGCCAGCAGCGGGGACAATTCACCCCTCCACTTT. This chain links TRBV9 with TRBJ1-6, with a possible D match to TRBD1 (5 bases). The germline CDR1 and CDR2 sequences are SGDLS and YYNGEE. The CDR3 length is 12 residues. Trimming removed 3 bases from V and 7 bases from J, with 5 bases in between.